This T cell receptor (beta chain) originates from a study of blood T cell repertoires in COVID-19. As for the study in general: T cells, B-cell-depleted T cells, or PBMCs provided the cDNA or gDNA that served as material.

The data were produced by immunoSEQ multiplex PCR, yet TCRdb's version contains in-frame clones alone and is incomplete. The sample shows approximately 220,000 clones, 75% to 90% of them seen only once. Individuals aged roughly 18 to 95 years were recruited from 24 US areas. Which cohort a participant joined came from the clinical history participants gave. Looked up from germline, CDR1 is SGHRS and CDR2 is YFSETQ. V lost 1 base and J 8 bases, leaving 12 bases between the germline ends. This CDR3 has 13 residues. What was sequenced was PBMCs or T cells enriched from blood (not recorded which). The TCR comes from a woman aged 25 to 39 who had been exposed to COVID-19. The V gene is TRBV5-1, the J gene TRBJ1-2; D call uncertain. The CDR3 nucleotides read TGCGCCAGCAGCTTGTCCTCCGGTTTCGGCTACACCTTC. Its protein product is CASSLSSGFGYTF.